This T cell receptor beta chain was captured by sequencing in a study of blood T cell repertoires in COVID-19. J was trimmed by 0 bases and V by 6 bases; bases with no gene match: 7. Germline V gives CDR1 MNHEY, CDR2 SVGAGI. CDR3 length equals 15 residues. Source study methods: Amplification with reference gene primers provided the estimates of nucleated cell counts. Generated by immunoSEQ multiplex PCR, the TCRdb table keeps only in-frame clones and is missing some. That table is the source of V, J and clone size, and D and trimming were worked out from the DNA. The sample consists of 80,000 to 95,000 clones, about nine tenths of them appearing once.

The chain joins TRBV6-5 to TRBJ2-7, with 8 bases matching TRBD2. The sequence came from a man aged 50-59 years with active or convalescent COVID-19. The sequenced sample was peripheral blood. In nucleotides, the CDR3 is TGTGCCAGCAGAGAGAGCGGGAGAGACTCCTACGAGCAGTACTTC. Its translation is CASRESGRDSYEQYF.